Each of the 26 T cell receptor beta chains below was sequenced from the same sample in a study of Ad26.COV2.S vaccination and SARS-CoV-2 variants. The repertoire was sequenced with immunoSEQ multiplex PCR; TCRdb's copy has only in-frame clones and lacks some. The table includes roughly 410,000 clones, about four fifths detected once. The treatment denotes: some 20 received Ad26.COV2.S at low or high dose, single or two shots; several received placebo; per-sample allocation not given. Sampling took place 63 days after the first vaccine or placebo injection. Sample: peripheral blood, taken in a trial of Ad26.COV2.S vaccine versus placebo. The receptors stem from a person between 18 and 65 years old who received the Ad26.COV2.S COVID-19 vaccine or a placebo.

The CDR3 DNA follows: TGTGCCAGCAGCTTAACCCCGGGGAGCAATGAGCAGTTCTTC. It codes for CASSLTPGSNEQFF. The chain carries TRBV7-3 and TRBJ2-1; possibly TRBD2 for D (5 bases). The germline gives CDR1 SGHTA, CDR2 FQGTGA. The CDR3 is made up of 14 amino acids. V lost 0 bases and J 6 bases, leaving 9 bases between the germline ends. The full variable domain, in which reference TRBV7-3 and TRBJ2-1 provide the parts outside the CDR3, is GAGVSQTPSNKVTEKGKYVELRCDPISGHTALYWYRQSLGQGPEFLIYFQGTGAADDSGLPNDRFFAVRPEGSVSTLKIQRTERGDSAVYLCASSLTPGSNEQFFGPGTRLTVL.

This clone was observed a single time. V usage is TRBV6-5 and J usage is TRBJ2-3, with a weak D call TRBD2 (7 bases). The germline CDR1 and CDR2 sequences are MNHEY and SVGAGI. The germline V and J ends were trimmed by 8 bases and 6 bases, with 15 bases remaining between them. The CDR3 is made up of 13 amino acids. CDR3 nucleotides: TGTGCCAGCGGTTGGGAGGGGGGGGATACGCAGTATTTT. As protein: CASGWEGGDTQYF.

V usage is TRBV29-1 and J usage is TRBJ2-4; D is ambiguous. The CDR3 runs to 12 residues. The V gene's germline CDR1 is SQVTM and CDR2 ANQGSEA. The ends were cut back, 4 bases at V and 9 bases at J, with 13 bases in the middle. The CDR3 here is CSVAVALGIQYF. The CDR3 DNA follows: TGCAGCGTTGCAGTGGCCCTCGGCATTCAGTACTTC.

The V and J genes are TRBV6-5 and TRBJ1-5; D remains ambiguous. The germline V gene encodes CDR1 MNHEY and CDR2 SVGAGI. The V end was cut by 5 bases, the J end by 4 bases, with 9 bases between. The CDR3 runs to 13 residues. CDR3 coding DNA: TGTGCCAGCAGTATGTCTGGAAATCAGCCCCAGCATTTT. Translating it yields CASSMSGNQPQHF.

This clone showed up just a few times. CDR3 sequence: CASSSRGRSTEAFF. The CDR3 DNA sequence: TGTGCCAGCAGCTCACGCGGCCGGAGCACTGAAGCTTTCTTT. The chain has TRBV7-2 and TRBJ1-1; D ambiguous. The CDR3 runs to 14 residues. The germline gives CDR1 SGHTA, CDR2 FQGNSA. V lost 4 bases to trimming and J lost 4 bases, with 13 bases between them.

This clone has more than one count but fewer than ten. The chain has TRBV4-1 and TRBJ1-2; 10 bases fit TRBD1. The germline V gene has CDR1 MGHRA and CDR2 YSYEKL. The CDR3 loop spans 18 amino acids. V was pared by 0 bases and J by 2 bases, with 9 bases of the junction left unmatched. CDR3: CASSQEPSDRGNNYGYTF. In DNA, the CDR3 is TGCGCCAGCAGCCAAGAACCCTCGGACAGGGGGAACAACTATGGCTACACCTTC.

The genes are TRBV29-1 and TRBJ1-1, with D maybe TRBD1 (5 bases). There are 11 residues in the CDR3. Germline assignment: CDR1 SQVTM and CDR2 ANQGSEA. V shed 4 bases and J shed 10 bases, with 13 bases lying between them. CDR3 in DNA: TGCAGCGTTGGGGAGGGGCCGAGAGCTTTCTTT. Translating it yields CSVGEGPRAFF.

The rearrangement uses TRBV5-1 and TRBJ1-4; D is uncertain. Deletions cut 1 base from V and 5 bases from J, with 12 bases between. CDR1 and CDR2 (germline): SGHRS, YFSETQ. The length of the CDR3 is 15 residues. The CDR3 loop is CASSLTGPWNEKLFF. CDR3 bases: TGCGCCAGCAGCTTGACCGGACCTTGGAATGAAAAACTGTTTTTT.

The J gene is TRBJ2-1, the V gene TRBV6-4; no definite D call. V was pared by 2 bases and J by 6 bases, with 17 bases between. From germline, CDR1 is MRHNA and CDR2 SNTAGT. This CDR3 spans 16 amino acids. CDR3 coding DNA: TGTGCCAGCAGTGACACCTACGGTACCCCGCTCAATGAGCAGTTCTTC. This encodes CASSDTYGTPLNEQFF.

This clone was recorded once. The gene calls are TRBV11-3 and TRBJ2-4; 12 bases match TRBD2. The CDR3 has 18 residues. Germline V gene data show CDR1 as SGHNT and CDR2 as YENEEA. J gave up 1 base and V 1 base, and 5 bases lay outside the gene matches. The CDR3 loop is CASSLGTSGISAKNIQYF. The CDR3 DNA sequence: TGTGCCAGCAGCTTAGGGACTAGCGGGATAAGTGCCAAAAACATTCAGTACTTC.

The J gene is TRBJ2-3, the V gene TRBV5-1; D might be TRBD1 or TRBD2, each matching 5 bases. The CDR3 is 16 amino acids. V was clipped by 2 bases and J by 0 bases, with 13 bases between them. The germline gives CDR1 SGHRS, CDR2 YFSETQ. CDR3 in DNA: TGCGCCAGCAGCTTCGGGGACCGCACTAGCACAGATACGCAGTATTTT. Protein: CASSFGDRTSTDTQYF.

This clone was picked up one time. The chain uses TRBV12-3 or TRBV12-4 and TRBJ2-3; D remains unclear. V shed 4 bases and J shed 4 bases, with 6 bases lying between them. CDR3 length: 12 residues. CDR3 in DNA: TGTGCCAGCAGTTGGGGTCCAGATACGCAGTATTTT. Translating it yields CASSWGPDTQYF.

The chain couples TRBV28 to TRBJ2-1, with D unclear. The CDR3 sequence is 12 residues long. The germline V gene encodes CDR1 MDHEN and CDR2 SYDVKM. With 2 bases removed from V and 10 bases from J, the gap between germline ends came to 9 bases. The CDR3, as DNA: TGTGCCAGCAGTTTAGTCAGGTGGGAGCAGTTCTTC. It is translated as CASSLVRWEQFF.

This chain joins TRBV5-4 and TRBJ1-2; TRBD1 might be the D (5 bases). The CDR3 length is 16 residues. V was shortened by 4 bases and J by 2 bases, with 18 bases between the two germline ends. Germline CDR1 is SGHNT and CDR2 is YYREEE (reference sequence). The chain's CDR3 is CASSPGARTGNYGYTF. The CDR3 DNA reads TGTGCCAGCAGCCCTGGGGCCCGAACCGGGAACTATGGCTACACCTTC.

V usage is TRBV10-2 and J usage is TRBJ1-1; 7 positions match TRBD1. The CDR3 is 13 amino acids. The junction had 13 bases not matched to a gene; V was cut back by 7 bases and J by 11 bases. The V gene's germline CDR1 is WSHSY and CDR2 SAAADI. Here the CDR3 reads CASNDRAWSGAFF. As DNA, the CDR3 is TGCGCCAGCAATGACAGGGCATGGAGTGGGGCTTTCTTT.

V and J are TRBV18 and TRBJ1-1; D gene uncertain. Trimming pared 6 bases from V and 2 bases from J, leaving 19 bases between. The CDR3 contains 16 residues. Per the germline V gene, CDR1 is KGHSH and CDR2 is LQKENI. The CDR3 sequence is CASSVSGPMTNTEAFF. The CDR3 DNA follows: TGTGCCAGCTCGGTATCCGGGCCCATGACCAACACTGAAGCTTTCTTT.

The rearrangement links TRBV27 to TRBJ1-3; D is possibly TRBD1 (5 bases). CDR3 length equals 13 residues. The V end was cut by 11 bases, the J end by 3 bases, with 14 bases between. Germline CDR1 reads MNHEY; CDR2 reads SMNVEV (reference sequence). The CDR3 is CAAGGEDGNTIYF. The CDR3, as DNA: TGTGCCGCTGGAGGGGAGGATGGAAACACCATATATTTT.

V is TRBV9 and J is TRBJ1-2; 7 nucleotides agree with TRBD1. CDR1 is SGDLS and CDR2 is YYNGEE in the germline V gene. The V and J ends lost 5 bases and 4 bases, in that order; junction bases with no gene match: 8. The CDR3 consists of 14 residues. CDR3 nucleotides: TGTGCCAGCAGGACATCGACAGGGTCCTATGGCTACACCTTC. Protein: CASRTSTGSYGYTF.

The genes are TRBV4-1 and TRBJ2-7, with D hard to call. This CDR3 contains 14 residues. V was shortened by 2 bases and J by 12 bases, with 20 bases between the two germline ends. Germline CDR1 is MGHRA and CDR2 is YSYEKL. The CDR3 bases are TGCGCCAGCAGCCAAACAACTGGACGGCAGCAGAGGTACTTC. It specifies CASSQTTGRQQRYF.

The chain carries TRBV24-1 and TRBJ1-1, with a possible D match to TRBD1 (5 bases). The CDR3 runs 13 residues. V was clipped by 1 base and J by 5 bases, with 7 bases between them. Per germline, CDR1 KGHDR and CDR2 SFDVKD. For the CDR3, the DNA is TGTGCCACCAGTGATTTTGGGGGGACTGAAGCTTTCTTT. It codes for CATSDFGGTEAFF.

This clone was detected a few times. J is TRBJ1-1 and V is TRBV18, with D possibly being TRBD1 (5 bases). V shed 2 bases and J shed 1 base, with 17 bases lying between them. The CDR3 runs 17 residues. The germline V gene has CDR1 KGHSH and CDR2 LQKENI. Written as DNA, the CDR3 is TGTGCCAGCTCACCAGAGTTGACAGTCCCTCGGAACACTGAAGCTTTCTTT. Translated, it gives CASSPELTVPRNTEAFF. Using reference TRBV18 and TRBJ1-1 for the parts outside the CDR3, the full variable domain is NAGVMQNPRHLVRRRGQEARLRCSPMKGHSHVYWYRQLPEEGLKFMVYLQKENIIDESGMPKERFSAEFPKEGPSILRIQQVVRGDSAAYFCASSPELTVPRNTEAFFGQGTRLTVV.

A note on this clone: The same CDR3 can be traced to other DNA sequences in this sample. The chain combines TRBV27 with TRBJ2-1; D is undetermined. The germline CDR1 and CDR2 sequences are MNHEY and SMNVEV (reference sequence). The V end lost 0 bases, the J end lost 5 bases, and 5 bases lay between the germline ends. The CDR3 runs 13 residues. The CDR3 DNA sequence: TGTGCCAGCAGTTTATCCGGACACAATGAGCAGTTCTTC. It encodes CASSLSGHNEQFF.

This sequence joins TRBV18 and TRBJ2-5, with TRBD1 identical over 7 bases. V gave up 6 bases and J gave up 2 bases; unmatched junction bases: 12. CDR3 length: 16 residues. Germline-derived CDR1 and CDR2 are KGHSH and LQKENI. The DNA of the CDR3 is TGTGCCAGCTCGTCTATCACAGGGGTAGGGCAAGAGACCCAGTACTTC. It codes for CASSSITGVGQETQYF. The whole variable domain, filled in from reference TRBV18 and TRBJ2-5, reads NAGVMQNPRHLVRRRGQEARLRCSPMKGHSHVYWYRQLPEEGLKFMVYLQKENIIDESGMPKERFSAEFPKEGPSILRIQQVVRGDSAAYFCASSSITGVGQETQYFGPGTRLLVL.

There are a few counts of this clone. Other DNA sequences in this sample translate to the same CDR3. This chain links TRBV9 with TRBJ1-3; D is unclear. Germline V gene lookup returns CDR1 SGDLS and CDR2 YYNGEE. Trimming took 0 bases from V and 1 from J, leaving 5 bases between them. The CDR3 runs to 14 residues. The CDR3 nucleotides are TGTGCCAGCAGCGTAGGTCTATCTGGAAACACCATATATTTT. Translating it yields CASSVGLSGNTIYF.

This chain joins TRBV3-1 (or the pseudogene TRBV3-2) and TRBJ1-1, with D maybe TRBD1 (5 bases). Germline-derived CDR1 and CDR2 are LGHDT and YNNKEL (reference sequence). The CDR3 has 13 amino acids. V was trimmed by 6 bases and J by 2 bases, leaving 10 bases between them. The CDR3 protein is CASRWDGNTEAFF. The DNA for the CDR3 is TGTGCCAGCAGGTGGGACGGTAACACTGAAGCTTTCTTT.

This chain connects TRBV7-2 to TRBJ2-1; unclear D gene. Germline loops: CDR1 SGHTA, CDR2 FQGNSA. CDR3 length: 12 residues. The V gene lost 2 bases and the J gene lost 10 bases, with 9 bases spanning the gap. The CDR3 sequence: CASSLWAIEQFF. In nucleotides, the CDR3 is TGTGCCAGCAGCTTATGGGCCATAGAGCAGTTCTTC.